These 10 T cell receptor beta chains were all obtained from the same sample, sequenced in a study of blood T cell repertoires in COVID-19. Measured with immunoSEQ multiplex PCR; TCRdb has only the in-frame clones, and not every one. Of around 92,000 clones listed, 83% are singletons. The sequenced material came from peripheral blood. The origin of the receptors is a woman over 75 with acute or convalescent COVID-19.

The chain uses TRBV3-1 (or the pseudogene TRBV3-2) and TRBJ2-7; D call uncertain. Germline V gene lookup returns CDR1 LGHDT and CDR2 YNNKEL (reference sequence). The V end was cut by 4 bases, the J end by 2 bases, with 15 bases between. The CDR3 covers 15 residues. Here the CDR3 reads CASSPRGALTYEQYF. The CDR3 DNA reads TGTGCCAGCAGCCCCCGTGGAGCGCTGACCTACGAGCAGTACTTC.

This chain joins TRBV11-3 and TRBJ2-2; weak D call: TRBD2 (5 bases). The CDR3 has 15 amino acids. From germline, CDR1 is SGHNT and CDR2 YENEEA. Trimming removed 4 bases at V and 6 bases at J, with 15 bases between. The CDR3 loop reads CASSSPSGMSGELFF. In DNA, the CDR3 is TGTGCCAGCAGCTCCCCATCGGGAATGTCCGGGGAGCTGTTTTTT.

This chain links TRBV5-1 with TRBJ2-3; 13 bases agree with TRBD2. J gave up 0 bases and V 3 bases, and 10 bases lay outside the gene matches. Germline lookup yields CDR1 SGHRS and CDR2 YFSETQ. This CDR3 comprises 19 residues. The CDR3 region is CASSSGLAGFQTSTDTQYF. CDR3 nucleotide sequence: TGCGCCAGCAGCTCGGGACTAGCGGGATTCCAAACTAGCACAGATACGCAGTATTTT.

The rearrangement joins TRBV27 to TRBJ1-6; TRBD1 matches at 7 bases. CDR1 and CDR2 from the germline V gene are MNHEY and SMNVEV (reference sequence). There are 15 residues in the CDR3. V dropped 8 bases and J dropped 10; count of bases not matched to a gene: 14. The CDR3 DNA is TGTGCCAGCTCAGTGGAGACAGGGTTACTCTCACCCCTCCACTTT. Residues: CASSVETGLLSPLHF.

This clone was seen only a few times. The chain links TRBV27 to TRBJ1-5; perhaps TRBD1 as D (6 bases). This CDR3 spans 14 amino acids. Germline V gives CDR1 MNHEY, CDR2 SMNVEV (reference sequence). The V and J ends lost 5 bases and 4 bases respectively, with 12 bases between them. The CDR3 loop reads CASSGGTGNQPQHF. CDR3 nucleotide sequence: TGTGCCAGCAGTGGGGGAACAGGGAATCAGCCCCAGCATTTT.

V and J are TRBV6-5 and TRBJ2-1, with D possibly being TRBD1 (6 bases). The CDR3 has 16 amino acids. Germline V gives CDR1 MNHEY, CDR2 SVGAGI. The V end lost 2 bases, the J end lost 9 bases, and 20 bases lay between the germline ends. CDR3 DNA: TGTGCCAGCAGTTACGAACCGACAGGCCCGTACGGTGAGCAGTTCTTC. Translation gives CASSYEPTGPYGEQFF.

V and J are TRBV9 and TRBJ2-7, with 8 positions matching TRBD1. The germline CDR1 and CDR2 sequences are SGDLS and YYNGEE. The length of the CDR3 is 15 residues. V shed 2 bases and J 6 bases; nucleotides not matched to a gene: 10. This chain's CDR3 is CASSVQGDRPTEQYF. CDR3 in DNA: TGTGCCAGCAGCGTCCAAGGGGACAGGCCAACCGAGCAGTACTTC.

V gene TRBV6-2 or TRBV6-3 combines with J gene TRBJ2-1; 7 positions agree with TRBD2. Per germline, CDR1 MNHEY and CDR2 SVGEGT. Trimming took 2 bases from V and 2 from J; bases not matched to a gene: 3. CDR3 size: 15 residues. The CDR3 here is CASSYGLAAYNEQFF. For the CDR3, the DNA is TGTGCCAGCAGTTACGGTCTAGCGGCCTACAATGAGCAGTTCTTC.

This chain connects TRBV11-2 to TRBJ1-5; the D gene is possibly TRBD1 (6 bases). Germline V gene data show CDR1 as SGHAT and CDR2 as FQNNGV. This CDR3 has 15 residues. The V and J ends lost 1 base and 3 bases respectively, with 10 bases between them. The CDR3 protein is CASSLAGQPNQPQHF. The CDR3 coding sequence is TGTGCCAGCAGCTTAGCGGGACAACCCAATCAGCCCCAGCATTTT.

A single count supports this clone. CDR3 sequence reads: CSAQTGREAFF. The CDR3 DNA sequence: TGCAGTGCCCAGACAGGGAGGGAAGCTTTCTTT. The V gene is TRBV20-1, the J gene TRBJ1-1; 7 nucleotides match TRBD1. The junction had 6 bases not matched to a gene; V was cut back by 6 bases and J by 8 bases. This CDR3 is 11 amino acids long. Germline lookup yields CDR1 DFQATT and CDR2 SNEGSKA (reference sequence).